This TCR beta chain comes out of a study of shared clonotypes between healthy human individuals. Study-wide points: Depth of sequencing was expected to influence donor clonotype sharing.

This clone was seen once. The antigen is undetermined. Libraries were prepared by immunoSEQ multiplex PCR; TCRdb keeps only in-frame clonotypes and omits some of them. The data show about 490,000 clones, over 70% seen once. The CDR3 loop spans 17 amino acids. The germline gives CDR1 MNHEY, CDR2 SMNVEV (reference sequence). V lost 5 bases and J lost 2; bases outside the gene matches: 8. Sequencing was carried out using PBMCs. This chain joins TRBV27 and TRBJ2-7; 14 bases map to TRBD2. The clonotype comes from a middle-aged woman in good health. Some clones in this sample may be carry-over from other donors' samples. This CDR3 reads CASSPPGLAGVTYEQYF. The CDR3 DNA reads TGTGCCAGCAGTCCCCCGGGACTAGCGGGAGTGACCTACGAGCAGTACTTC.